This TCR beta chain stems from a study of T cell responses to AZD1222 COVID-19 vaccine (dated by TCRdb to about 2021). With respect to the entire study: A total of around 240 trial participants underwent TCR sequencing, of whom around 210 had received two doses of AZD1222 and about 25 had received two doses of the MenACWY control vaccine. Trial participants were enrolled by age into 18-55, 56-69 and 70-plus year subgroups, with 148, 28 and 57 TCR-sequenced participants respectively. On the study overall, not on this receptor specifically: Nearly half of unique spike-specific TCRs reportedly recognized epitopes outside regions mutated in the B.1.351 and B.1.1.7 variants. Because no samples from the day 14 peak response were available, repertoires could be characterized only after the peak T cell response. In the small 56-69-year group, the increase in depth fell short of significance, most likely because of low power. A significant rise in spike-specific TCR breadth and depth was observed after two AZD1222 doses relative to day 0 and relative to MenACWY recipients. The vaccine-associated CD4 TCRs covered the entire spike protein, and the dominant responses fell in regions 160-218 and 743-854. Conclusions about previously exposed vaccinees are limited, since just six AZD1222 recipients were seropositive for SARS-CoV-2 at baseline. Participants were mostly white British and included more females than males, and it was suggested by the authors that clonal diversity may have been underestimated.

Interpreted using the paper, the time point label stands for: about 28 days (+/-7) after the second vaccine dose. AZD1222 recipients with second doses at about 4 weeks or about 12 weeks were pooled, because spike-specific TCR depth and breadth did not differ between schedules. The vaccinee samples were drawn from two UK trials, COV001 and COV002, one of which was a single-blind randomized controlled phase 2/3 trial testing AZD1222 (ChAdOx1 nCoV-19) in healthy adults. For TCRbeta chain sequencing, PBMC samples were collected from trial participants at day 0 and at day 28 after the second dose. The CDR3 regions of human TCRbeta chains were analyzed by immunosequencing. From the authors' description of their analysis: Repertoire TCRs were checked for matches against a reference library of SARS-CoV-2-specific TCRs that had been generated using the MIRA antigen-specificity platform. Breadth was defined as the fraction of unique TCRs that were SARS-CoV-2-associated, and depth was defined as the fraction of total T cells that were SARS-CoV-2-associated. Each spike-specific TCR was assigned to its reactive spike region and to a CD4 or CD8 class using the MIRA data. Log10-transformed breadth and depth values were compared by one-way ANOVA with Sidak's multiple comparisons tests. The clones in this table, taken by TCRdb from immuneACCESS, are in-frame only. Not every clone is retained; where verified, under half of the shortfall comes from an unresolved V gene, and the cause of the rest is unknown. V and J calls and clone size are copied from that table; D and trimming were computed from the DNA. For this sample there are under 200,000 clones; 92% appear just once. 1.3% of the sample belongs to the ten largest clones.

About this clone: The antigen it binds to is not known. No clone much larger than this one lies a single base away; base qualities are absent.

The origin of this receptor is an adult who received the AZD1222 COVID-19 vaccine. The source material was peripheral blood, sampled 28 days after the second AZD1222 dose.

The nucleotide sequence reads as follows: TGTGCCAGCAGCTTACCCTCGACTAGCGGGGGAATCACAGATACGCAGTATTTT. Its amino acids are CASSLPSTSGGITDTQYF. The V and J genes are TRBV7-2 and TRBJ2-3, with 12 junctional bases fitting TRBD2. From the cysteine through the phenylalanine, the CDR3 covers 18 amino acids. Left in the record is the CDR3 DNA by itself, 54 bases read in frame from the first base. For this chain, trimming is 2 bases at the V end and 2 bases at the J end, and the number of junction bases without a gene match is 8. CDR1 and CDR2, looked up from the germline V gene, are SGHTA and FQGNSA.